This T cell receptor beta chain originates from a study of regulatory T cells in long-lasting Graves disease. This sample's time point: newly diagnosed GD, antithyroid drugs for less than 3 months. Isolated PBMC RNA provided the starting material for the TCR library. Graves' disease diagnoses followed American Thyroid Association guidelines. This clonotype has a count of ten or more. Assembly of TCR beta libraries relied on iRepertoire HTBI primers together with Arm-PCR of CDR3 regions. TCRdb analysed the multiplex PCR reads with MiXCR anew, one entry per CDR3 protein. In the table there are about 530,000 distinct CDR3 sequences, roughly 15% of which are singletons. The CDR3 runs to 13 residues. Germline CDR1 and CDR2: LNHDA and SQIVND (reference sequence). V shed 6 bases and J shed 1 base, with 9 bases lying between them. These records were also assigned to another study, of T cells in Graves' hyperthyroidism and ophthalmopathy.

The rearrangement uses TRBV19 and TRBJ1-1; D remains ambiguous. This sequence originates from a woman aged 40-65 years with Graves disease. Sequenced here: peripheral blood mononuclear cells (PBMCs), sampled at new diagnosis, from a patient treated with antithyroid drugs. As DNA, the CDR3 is TGTGCCAGTAGGAAGCAGCCGAACACTGAAGCTTTCTTT. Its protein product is CASRKQPNTEAFF.